Reported below is one T cell receptor (beta chain). The data derive from a study of CD8+CD57+ T cells in acquired aplastic anemia. CDR3 length: 14 residues. Germline trimming cut 5 bases from V and 6 bases from J; bases unmatched to any gene: 9. The V gene's germline CDR1 is SQVTM and CDR2 ANQGSEA. Genomic DNA acted as the template from which TCR beta VDJ combination and CDR3 sequence profiling were carried out. TCRdb itself ran the reads through MiXCR, one entry per CDR3 protein. Counted here are approximately 170,000 distinct CDR3 sequences, 54% occurring once; the ten biggest clones make up 16%. V is TRBV29-1 and J is TRBJ1-1, with 10 bases matching TRBD1. Material for sequencing was sorted CD4+, CD8+, or CD8+CD57+ T cells (not recorded which) from PBMCs. The receptor was isolated from a human donor in good health, serving as a control. As DNA, the CDR3 is TGCAGCGTTCTCCCCGATGGGACAGGGGCTGAAGCTTTCTTT. Translation gives CSVLPDGTGAEAFF.